In its sample, the clone carrying this TCR beta chain was seen once. These data belong to a study of blood T cell repertoires in COVID-19. About the study: Material from acute and convalescent COVID-19 was sourced from the United States, Italy and Spain.

Participants, about 18 to 95 years old, spanned 24 US areas. The junction had 9 bases not matched to a gene; V was cut back by 0 bases and J by 6 bases. This CDR3 comprises 17 residues. CDR1 is MDHEN, CDR2 SYDVKM, per germline. Sequenced by immunoSEQ multiplex PCR; TCRdb stores in-frame clones only, minus some. The sample includes roughly 300,000 clones, 70% to 90% seen only once; the top ten take under 11%. This receptor was obtained from a woman younger than 30 who had recovered from COVID-19. The J gene is TRBJ2-2, the V gene TRBV28; 8 bases align to TRBD2. Sequencing was performed on PBMCs or T cells enriched from blood (not recorded which). The chain's CDR3 is CASSLWGLAGGPGELFF. CDR3 bases: TGTGCCAGCAGTTTATGGGGCTTGGCGGGAGGACCCGGGGAGCTGTTTTTT.